The 30 T cell receptor beta chains in this list originate from one sample, sequenced in a study of T-cell reconstitution after alpha-beta-depleted transplantation in children. Molecular barcoding with unique molecular identifiers was used for the TCRbeta library. TCRdb analysed the PCR reads with MiXCR anew, one entry per CDR3 protein. The table has some 840,000 distinct CDR3 sequences, approximately 15% seen once. The sequencing here drew on PBMCs, mostly from graft donor cells, taken 360 days after TCRalphabeta/CD19-depleted stem cell transplant. Receptors originate from a male patient between 10 and 17 years old who had a stem cell transplant for acute lymphoblastic leukemia, so the T cells may come from the graft donor.

Ten or more counts support this clonotype. The chain is built from TRBV3-1 and TRBJ2-1, with TRBD2 matching 7 bases. Unmatched junction bases numbered 6, after V lost 6 bases and J lost 4 bases. CDR1 and CDR2 (germline): LGHDT, YNNKEL (reference sequence). This CDR3 is built from 14 residues. In DNA form, the CDR3 reads TGTGCCAGCAGACGAGCGGGGAGTTACAATGAGCAGTTCTTC. It is translated as CASRRAGSYNEQFF.

V is TRBV6-2 or TRBV6-3 and J is TRBJ2-7; TRBD1 is a possible D gene (6 bases). V was pared by 6 bases and J by 2 bases, with 17 bases between. The CDR3 has 15 amino acids. Germline V gives CDR1 MNHEY, CDR2 SVGEGT. The CDR3 sequence is CASSPRRQETYEQYF. CDR3 in DNA: TGTGCCAGCAGCCCCCGAAGACAGGAAACCTACGAGCAGTACTTC.

The CDR3 here is CASSFPVGEGAAQETQYF. The CDR3 DNA reads as TGTGCCAGCAGCTTTCCGGTCGGGGAGGGAGCGGCCCAAGAGACCCAGTACTTC. The chain recombines TRBV11-1 with TRBJ2-5; 7 bases are shared with TRBD2. The CDR3 length is 18 residues. CDR1 and CDR2 from the germline V gene are SGHAT and FQDESV (reference sequence). V gave up 3 bases and J gave up 1 base; unmatched junction bases: 14.

At least ten counts were recorded for this clonotype. The chain uses TRBV7-9 and TRBJ2-7, with 7 bases lining up with TRBD2. V was pared by 8 bases and J by 0 bases, with 10 bases of the junction left unmatched. The CDR3 extends over 15 amino acids. Germline V gene lookup returns CDR1 SEHNR and CDR2 FQNEAQ (reference sequence). The CDR3 loop reads CASELSGLSSYEQYF. Here the CDR3 DNA reads TGTGCCAGCGAGCTTAGCGGGTTAAGCTCCTACGAGCAGTACTTC.

V and J are TRBV27 and TRBJ2-7; TRBD2 is a possible D gene (6 bases). V was trimmed by 5 bases and J by 5 bases, leaving 16 bases between them. The germline CDR1 and CDR2 sequences are MNHEY and SMNVEV (reference sequence). The CDR3 loop spans 14 amino acids. The CDR3 loop reads CASSLVADPNEQYF. The CDR3, as DNA: TGTGCCAGCAGTCTCGTAGCGGACCCTAACGAGCAGTACTTC.

This clonotype has a handful of counts. The chain couples TRBV7-9 to TRBJ2-1; 7 bases map to TRBD2. The V gene end was trimmed by 5 bases and the J gene end by 10 bases; junction bases not matched to a gene: 8. Germline values: CDR1 SEHNR, CDR2 FQNEAQ (reference sequence). This CDR3 spans 13 amino acids. The CDR3 is CASSPRLAWEQFF. CDR3 nucleotides: TGTGCCAGCAGCCCGAGACTAGCTTGGGAGCAGTTCTTC.

The J gene is TRBJ2-2, the V gene TRBV9; D gene ambiguous. CDR1 and CDR2 from the germline V gene are SGDLS and YYNGEE. V lost 0 bases, J lost 6 bases, and 9 bases lay in between. CDR3 length: 14 residues. In DNA form, the CDR3 reads TGTGCCAGCAGCGTAGGATGGGTGCCCGGGGAGCTGTTTTTT. Residues: CASSVGWVPGELFF.

This clonotype was recorded a few times. V gene TRBV20-1 combines with J gene TRBJ1-2; weak D call: TRBD1 (5 bases). The germline V gene has CDR1 DFQATT and CDR2 SNEGSKA (reference sequence). Trimming shortened V by 6 bases and J by 1 base, and 12 bases separated the two germline ends. The CDR3 extends over 13 amino acids. The CDR3 DNA reads as TGCAGTGCCTTTCGGGGGATTAACTATGGCTACACCTTC. Protein product: CSAFRGINYGYTF.

This clonotype was found a few times. This sequence joins TRBV11-2 and TRBJ2-1, with 7 bases identical to TRBD1. Germline CDR1 is SGHAT and CDR2 is FQNNGV. The CDR3 totals 13 residues. The V and J ends lost 3 bases and 9 bases, in that order; junction bases with no gene match: 5. The CDR3 region has the DNA TGTGCCAGCAGCTTCAACAGGGGTCGTGAGCAGTTCTTC. Protein: CASSFNRGREQFF.

This sequence joins TRBV4-1 and TRBJ2-1; 10 bases map to TRBD2. CDR3 length: 17 residues. CDR1 is MGHRA, CDR2 YSYEKL, per germline. J lost 4 bases, V lost 1 base, and 7 bases had no gene match. For the CDR3, the DNA is TGCGCCAGCAGCCAAGGAACCCTAGCGGGAGAGTACAATGAGCAGTTCTTC. It codes for CASSQGTLAGEYNEQFF.

Ten or more counts support this clonotype. The chain is built from TRBV20-1 and TRBJ2-2; 8 bases line up with TRBD2. CDR1 and CDR2 (germline): DFQATT, SNEGSKA (reference sequence). This CDR3 is built from 13 residues. V dropped 5 bases and J dropped 7; count of bases not matched to a gene: 6. In DNA, the CDR3 is TGCAGTGCTGCGACTAGCGCGATCGGGGAGCTGTTTTTT. The encoded protein is CSAATSAIGELFF.

The chain links TRBV19 to TRBJ2-7; D perhaps matches TRBD1 (5 bases). The V end was cut by 8 bases, the J end by 6 bases, with 20 bases between. CDR1 LNHDA and CDR2 SQIVND come from the germline V gene (reference sequence). The CDR3 spans 14 residues. CDR3 bases: TGTGCCAGTTCGTTGGGGCTAGTATTTGGCGAGCAGTACTTC. As protein: CASSLGLVFGEQYF.

This clonotype was recorded a few times. J is TRBJ1-2 and V is TRBV7-2; D remains ambiguous. Germline V gene sequence: CDR1 SGHTA, CDR2 FQGNSA. The CDR3 consists of 13 residues. Trimming shortened V by 3 bases and J by 7 bases, and 12 bases separated the two germline ends. The CDR3 nucleotides are TGTGCCAGCAGCTTCCTTCCAACTGGTGGCTACACCTTC. It yields the protein CASSFLPTGGYTF. Using reference TRBV7-2 and TRBJ1-2 for the parts outside the CDR3, the full variable domain is GAGVSQSPSNKVTEKGKDVELRCDPISGHTALYWYRQSLGQGLEFLIYFQGNSAPDKSGLPSDRFSAERTGGSVSTLTIQRTQQEDSAVYLCASSFLPTGGYTFGSGTRLTVV.

This clonotype showed up just a few times. As DNA, the CDR3 is TGTGCCAGCAGCATCAGAGCGGGAGCGGGCAATGAGCAGTTCTTC. As protein: CASSIRAGAGNEQFF. This chain links TRBV7-3 with TRBJ2-1; the match to TRBD2 covers 8 bases. This CDR3 comprises 15 residues. The V segment lost 5 bases and the J segment 6 bases; nucleotides outside the gene matches: 9. Germline CDR1 reads SGHTA; CDR2 reads FQGTGA.

This clonotype was seen a handful of times. The chain is built from TRBV25-1 and TRBJ1-3; a weak D match, TRBD1 (6 bases). This CDR3 contains 14 residues. V was pared by 6 bases and J by 4 bases, with 13 bases between. Germline CDR1 and CDR2: MGHDK and SYGVNS. The CDR3 DNA is TGTGCCAGCAGCAGGGGTGCGCGAGGAAACACCATATATTTT. Translated: CASSRGARGNTIYF.

This clonotype turned up a few times. The J gene is TRBJ2-3, the V gene TRBV29-1, with 13 bases lining up with TRBD2. Germline V gene sequence: CDR1 SQVTM, CDR2 ANQGSEA. This CDR3 has 14 residues. The J segment lost 3 bases and the V segment lost 6 bases, leaving 3 bases of the junction unmatched. The CDR3 DNA is TGCAGCGTCCCGACTAGCGGGAGGACAGATACGCAGTATTTT. Its protein is CSVPTSGRTDTQYF.

The chain couples TRBV5-1 to TRBJ1-2; 11 positions match TRBD1. The CDR3 contains 16 residues. CDR1 SGHRS and CDR2 YFSETQ come from the germline V gene. J was trimmed by 1 base and V by 1 base; bases with no gene match: 3. CDR3 amino acids: CASSLLGQGDNYGYTF. The CDR3 DNA follows: TGCGCCAGCAGCTTGCTGGGACAGGGGGATAACTATGGCTACACCTTC.

The chain is built from TRBV5-2 and TRBJ2-7; the DNA was not used to check the table's D call, TRBD2. TRBV5-2 is an annotated pseudogene. The CDR3 covers 14 residues. CDR3: CASKPGTTTYEQYF. The DNA for the CDR3 is TGTGCCAGCAAACCCGGGACTACGACCTACGAGCAGTACTTC.

The CDR3 protein is CASSPGGSTQYF. The CDR3 bases are TGTGCCAGCAGCCCGGGGGGATCTACGCAGTATTTT. The V gene is TRBV7-3, the J gene TRBJ2-3, with 7 nucleotides matching TRBD2. The germline gives CDR1 SGHTA, CDR2 FQGTGA. The CDR3 loop spans 12 amino acids. With V trimmed by 5 bases and J by 8 bases, 4 bases remained unmatched.

The chain recombines TRBV11-2 with TRBJ2-2; tentatively, D is TRBD2 (5 bases). Germline V CDR1 and CDR2: SGHAT, FQNNGV. The CDR3 loop spans 15 amino acids. Between the trimmed V and J ends, which lost 6 bases and 3 bases, there was a span of 14 bases. The CDR3 nucleotides are TGTGCCAGCAGTTCGGGAAGTCGGGACACCGGGGAGCTGTTTTTT. It translates to CASSSGSRDTGELFF.

V usage is TRBV7-2 and J usage is TRBJ2-7; D is perhaps TRBD2 (6 bases). Germline CDR1 reads SGHTA; CDR2 reads FQGNSA. The V end was cut by 1 base, the J end by 4 bases, with 14 bases between. The CDR3 is 15 residues long. CDR3 protein: CASSLVGGGMYEQYF. Written as DNA, the CDR3 is TGTGCCAGCAGCTTAGTGGGCGGAGGGATGTACGAGCAGTACTTC.

V is TRBV29-1 and J is TRBJ1-1, with 7 bases identical to TRBD1. CDR1 SQVTM and CDR2 ANQGSEA come from the germline V gene. V gave up 7 bases and J gave up 0 bases; unmatched junction bases: 11. This CDR3 region has 15 residues. The CDR3: CSAPKYRGMNTEAFF. DNA of the CDR3: TGCAGCGCTCCTAAATACAGGGGAATGAACACTGAAGCTTTCTTT.

This clonotype was detected many times. The rearrangement links TRBV29-1 to TRBJ1-2; D possibly corresponds to TRBD1 (5 bases). The CDR3 has 13 amino acids. CDR1 SQVTM and CDR2 ANQGSEA come from the germline V gene. V was shortened by 1 base and J by 4 bases, with 10 bases between the two germline ends. For the CDR3, the DNA is TGCAGCGTTGAAGCTAATAGGGGCTATGGCTACACCTTC. It translates to CSVEANRGYGYTF.

This clonotype was observed a handful of times. The genes are TRBV7-2 and TRBJ2-3, with D possibly being TRBD1 or TRBD2 (5 bases each). The V and J ends lost 3 bases and 5 bases respectively, with 15 bases between them. Germline CDR1 and CDR2: SGHTA and FQGNSA. The length of the CDR3 is 15 residues. CDR3 bases: TGTGCCAGCAGCTTGAGTACCCCGAGGGGAGATACGCAGTATTTT. Protein sequence: CASSLSTPRGDTQYF.

V gene TRBV7-9 combines with J gene TRBJ2-5; tentative D call: TRBD2 (6 bases). Germline V gene data show CDR1 as SEHNR and CDR2 as FQNEAQ (reference sequence). The CDR3 consists of 14 residues. V lost 0 bases and J lost 4, with 9 bases in between. The CDR3 DNA follows: TGTGCCAGCAGCTTAGCGCTGGGGGGAGAGACCCAGTACTTC. This encodes CASSLALGGETQYF.

CDR3 nucleotides: TGTGCCAGCAGCTTAGGGTCTCCAGCGGGAGGGTCTCGCTCCTACAATGAGCAGTTCTTC. Translated, it gives CASSLGSPAGGSRSYNEQFF. The rearrangement links TRBV7-9 to TRBJ2-1, with TRBD2 matching over 10 bases. V was clipped by 1 base and J by 0 bases; unmatched bases: 12. Germline V gives CDR1 SEHNR, CDR2 FQNEAQ (reference sequence). The CDR3 sequence is 20 residues long.

Only a few counts were recorded for this clonotype. The chain links TRBV21-1 to TRBJ2-3; the table's TRBD1 call for D was not verified on the DNA. TRBV21-1 is marked as a pseudogene. The CDR3 totals 14 residues. The CDR3 sequence is CAPLKKGHLDTQYF. The CDR3 coding sequence is TGTGCCCCTCTTAAGAAGGGGCACCTAGATACGCAGTATTTT.

The chain recombines TRBV27 with TRBJ1-5; 7 nucleotides align to TRBD1. Per germline, CDR1 MNHEY and CDR2 SMNVEV (reference sequence). The CDR3 runs to 17 residues. V gave up 4 bases and J gave up 1 base; unmatched junction bases: 10. The CDR3 region is CASSSLSPTGSNQPQHF. The CDR3 nucleotides are TGTGCCAGCAGTTCCCTCTCCCCGACAGGGAGCAATCAGCCCCAGCATTTT.

The V gene is TRBV6-1, the J gene TRBJ1-3, with D unclear. This CDR3 contains 14 residues. Trimming removed 8 bases from V and 4 bases from J, with 15 bases in between. In germline, CDR1 is MNHNS, CDR2 SASEGT. The CDR3 DNA reads as TGTGCCAGCCGTGTTAGCGGGGTCGGAAACACCATATATTTT. It is translated as CASRVSGVGNTIYF.

This clonotype turned up a few times. The gene calls are TRBV15 and TRBJ2-1; D is undetermined. V gave up 4 bases and J gave up 5 bases, with 9 bases separating them. CDR3 size: 13 residues. Germline CDR1 reads LNHNV; CDR2 reads YYDKDF (reference sequence). The chain's CDR3 is CATSIRINNEQFF. In nucleotides, the CDR3 is TGTGCCACCAGCATCAGGATCAACAATGAGCAGTTCTTC.